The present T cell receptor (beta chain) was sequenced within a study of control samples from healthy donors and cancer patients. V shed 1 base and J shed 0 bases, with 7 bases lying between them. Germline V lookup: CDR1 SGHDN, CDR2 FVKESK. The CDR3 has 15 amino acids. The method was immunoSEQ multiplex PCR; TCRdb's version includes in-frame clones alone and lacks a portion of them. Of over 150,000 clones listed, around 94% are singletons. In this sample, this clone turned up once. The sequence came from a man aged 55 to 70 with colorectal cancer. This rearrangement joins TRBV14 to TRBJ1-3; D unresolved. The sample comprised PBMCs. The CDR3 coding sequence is TGTGCCAGCAGCCAAGGACACAGCTCTGGAAACACCATATATTTT. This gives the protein CASSQGHSSGNTIYF.